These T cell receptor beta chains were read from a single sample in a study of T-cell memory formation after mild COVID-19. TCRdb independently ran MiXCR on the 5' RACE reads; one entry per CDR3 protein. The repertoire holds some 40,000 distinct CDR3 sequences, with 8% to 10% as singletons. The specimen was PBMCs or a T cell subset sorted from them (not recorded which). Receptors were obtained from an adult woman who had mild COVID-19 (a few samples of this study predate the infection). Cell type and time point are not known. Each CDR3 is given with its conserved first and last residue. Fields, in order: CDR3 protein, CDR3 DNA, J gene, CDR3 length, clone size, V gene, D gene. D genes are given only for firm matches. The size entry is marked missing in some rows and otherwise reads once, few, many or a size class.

CDR3 protein: CASSLGGGGTEAFF
CDR3 DNA: TGTGCCAGCAGCCTTGGGGGGGGGGGGACTGAAGCTTTCTTT
J gene: TRBJ1-1
CDR3 length: 14
clone size: few
V gene: TRBV12-3/TRBV12-4
D gene: NA

CDR3 protein: CASSEAHGTSGAYNEQFF
CDR3 DNA: TGTGCCAGCAGTGAAGCGCACGGGACTAGCGGGGCCTACAATGAGCAGTTCTTC
J gene: TRBJ2-1
CDR3 length: 18
clone size: NA
V gene: TRBV2
D gene: TRBD2

CDR3 protein: CATSRDRGLGETQYF
CDR3 DNA: TGTGCCACCAGCAGGGACAGGGGGCTGGGAGAGACCCAGTACTTC
J gene: TRBJ2-5
CDR3 length: 15
clone size: few
V gene: TRBV15
D gene: TRBD1

CDR3 protein: CASSSAIMRGAYEQYF
CDR3 DNA: TGTGCCAGCAGCTCAGCGATCATGCGCGGGGCCTACGAGCAGTACTTC
J gene: TRBJ2-7
CDR3 length: 16
clone size: NA
V gene: TRBV7-2
D gene: NA

CDR3 protein: CSAQTSGSYNEQYF
CDR3 DNA: TGCAGTGCTCAGACTAGCGGGAGTTACAACGAGCAGTACTTC
J gene: TRBJ2-7
CDR3 length: 14
clone size: NA
V gene: TRBV20-1
D gene: TRBD2

CDR3 protein: CATLTGGRETQYF
CDR3 DNA: TGTGCCACCCTGACAGGGGGCAGAGAGACCCAGTACTTC
J gene: TRBJ2-5
CDR3 length: 13
clone size: NA
V gene: TRBV6-5
D gene: TRBD1

CDR3 protein: CSARGTSGKEGSIQYF
CDR3 DNA: TGCAGTGCTAGAGGGACTAGCGGGAAGGAGGGAAGCATTCAGTACTTC
J gene: TRBJ2-4
CDR3 length: 16
clone size: large
V gene: TRBV20-1
D gene: TRBD2

CDR3 protein: CASSPKRAGDQETQYF
CDR3 DNA: TGTGCCAGCAGCCCTAAGCGTGCGGGGGATCAAGAGACCCAGTACTTC
J gene: TRBJ2-5
CDR3 length: 16
clone size: NA
V gene: TRBV7-2
D gene: TRBD2

CDR3 protein: CASSSIAGGSTGELFF
CDR3 DNA: TGCGCCAGCAGCTCCATAGCGGGGGGATCTACCGGGGAGCTGTTTTTT
J gene: TRBJ2-2
CDR3 length: 16
clone size: few
V gene: TRBV5-1
D gene: TRBD2

CDR3 protein: CASSRDSTYEQYF
CDR3 DNA: TGTGCCAGCTCCCGGGACTCGACCTACGAGCAGTACTTC
J gene: TRBJ2-7
CDR3 length: 13
clone size: NA
V gene: TRBV6-1
D gene: NA

CDR3 protein: CASSQGGVFNTGELFF
CDR3 DNA: TGTGCCAGCAGCCAAGGGGGTGTGTTCAACACCGGGGAGCTGTTTTTT
J gene: TRBJ2-2
CDR3 length: 16
clone size: NA
V gene: TRBV7-6
D gene: NA

CDR3 protein: CASSFLGASGRYNEQFF
CDR3 DNA: TGTGCCAGCAGCTTTTTGGGGGCTAGCGGGAGATACAATGAGCAGTTCTTC
J gene: TRBJ2-1
CDR3 length: 17
clone size: many
V gene: TRBV5-5
D gene: TRBD2

CDR3 protein: CASSPFIRVNEQFF
CDR3 DNA: TGTGCCAGCAGCCCATTTATCAGGGTAAATGAGCAGTTCTTC
J gene: TRBJ2-1
CDR3 length: 14
clone size: NA
V gene: TRBV11-3
D gene: NA

CDR3 protein: CASSQDSGTGAYGYTF
CDR3 DNA: TGCGCCAGCAGCCAAGATTCCGGGACAGGGGCCTATGGCTACACCTTC
J gene: TRBJ1-2
CDR3 length: 16
clone size: few
V gene: TRBV4-1
D gene: TRBD1

CDR3 protein: CASSIGYSGNTIYF
CDR3 DNA: TGTGCCAGTAGTATTGGGTACTCTGGAAACACCATATATTTT
J gene: TRBJ1-3
CDR3 length: 14
clone size: NA
V gene: TRBV19
D gene: NA

CDR3 protein: CASSKDRVGSQFF
CDR3 DNA: TGTGCCAGTAGTAAAGACAGGGTAGGGTCGCAGTTCTTC
J gene: TRBJ2-1
CDR3 length: 13
clone size: many
V gene: TRBV19
D gene: TRBD1

CDR3 protein: CASSRHAQGGNNEQFF
CDR3 DNA: TGTGCCAGCAGCCGACATGCTCAGGGGGGAAACAATGAGCAGTTCTTC
J gene: TRBJ2-1
CDR3 length: 16
clone size: many
V gene: TRBV7-2
D gene: NA

CDR3 protein: CASSHSGRSYNEQFF
CDR3 DNA: TGTGCCAGCAGTCATAGCGGGAGATCCTACAATGAGCAGTTCTTC
J gene: TRBJ2-1
CDR3 length: 15
clone size: NA
V gene: TRBV7-9
D gene: TRBD2

CDR3 protein: CATSVTDGPRTNEQFF
CDR3 DNA: TGTGCCACCAGTGTGACCGACGGCCCGCGTACCAATGAGCAGTTCTTC
J gene: TRBJ2-1
CDR3 length: 16
clone size: few
V gene: TRBV24-1
D gene: NA

CDR3 protein: CSAKQDDNEQFF
CDR3 DNA: TGCAGCGCCAAACAGGACGACAATGAGCAGTTCTTC
J gene: TRBJ2-1
CDR3 length: 12
clone size: few
V gene: TRBV29-1
D gene: NA

CDR3 protein: CASSTDRANTEAFF
CDR3 DNA: TGCGCCAGCAGCACAGACAGGGCGAACACTGAAGCTTTCTTT
J gene: TRBJ1-1
CDR3 length: 14
clone size: few
V gene: TRBV5-1
D gene: TRBD1

CDR3 protein: CASSRSRQETQYF
CDR3 DNA: TGCGCCAGCAGTCGGTCCAGACAAGAGACCCAGTACTTC
J gene: TRBJ2-5
CDR3 length: 13
clone size: few
V gene: TRBV10-2
D gene: NA

CDR3 protein: CASRRQGDTEAFF
CDR3 DNA: TGTGCCAGCAGGAGACAGGGGGACACTGAAGCTTTCTTT
J gene: TRBJ1-1
CDR3 length: 13
clone size: NA
V gene: TRBV11-2
D gene: TRBD1

CDR3 protein: CSASADRAGNQPQHF
CDR3 DNA: TGCAGTGCTAGTGCCGACAGGGCGGGCAATCAGCCCCAGCATTTT
J gene: TRBJ1-5
CDR3 length: 15
clone size: few
V gene: TRBV20-1
D gene: TRBD1

CDR3 protein: CASSQDQQGRQETQYF
CDR3 DNA: TGTGCCAGCAGTCAAGACCAACAGGGACGCCAAGAGACCCAGTACTTC
J gene: TRBJ2-5
CDR3 length: 16
clone size: NA
V gene: TRBV7-2
D gene: NA

CDR3 protein: CASSFADTQYF
CDR3 DNA: TGTGCCAGCAGTTTCGCAGATACGCAGTATTTT
J gene: TRBJ2-3
CDR3 length: 11
clone size: many
V gene: TRBV12-3/TRBV12-4
D gene: NA

CDR3 protein: CSASAIGSSIAKNIQYF
CDR3 DNA: TGCAGTGCCTCGGCCATAGGAAGCTCTATAGCCAAAAACATTCAGTACTTC
J gene: TRBJ2-4
CDR3 length: 17
clone size: NA
V gene: TRBV20-1
D gene: NA

CDR3 protein: CASSRGGQGNEKLFF
CDR3 DNA: TGTGCCAGCAGCCGCGGGGGACAGGGTAATGAAAAACTGTTTTTT
J gene: TRBJ1-4
CDR3 length: 15
clone size: many
V gene: TRBV7-8
D gene: TRBD1

CDR3 protein: CSAEGTSGTYEQYF
CDR3 DNA: TGCAGTGCCGAAGGGACTAGCGGGACCTACGAGCAGTACTTC
J gene: TRBJ2-7
CDR3 length: 14
clone size: many
V gene: TRBV20-1
D gene: TRBD2

CDR3 protein: CSVSTGDGGELFF
CDR3 DNA: TGCAGCGTGTCGACAGGGGATGGCGGGGAGCTGTTTTTT
J gene: TRBJ2-2
CDR3 length: 13
clone size: NA
V gene: TRBV29-1
D gene: TRBD1

CDR3 protein: CASVSGRVGDTQYF
CDR3 DNA: TGTGCCAGCGTGAGCGGGAGGGTTGGAGATACGCAGTATTTT
J gene: TRBJ2-3
CDR3 length: 14
clone size: NA
V gene: TRBV6-1
D gene: TRBD2

CDR3 protein: CASSGPGQGATNEKLFF
CDR3 DNA: TGTGCCAGCAGTGGCCCAGGACAGGGGGCCACTAATGAAAAACTGTTTTTT
J gene: TRBJ1-4
CDR3 length: 17
clone size: few
V gene: TRBV2
D gene: TRBD1

CDR3 protein: CASSPGHRRDTEAFF
CDR3 DNA: TGTGCCAGCAGCCCAGGCCACCGGAGGGACACTGAAGCTTTCTTT
J gene: TRBJ1-1
CDR3 length: 15
clone size: many
V gene: TRBV5-6
D gene: NA

CDR3 protein: CASSWKANHGRTDTQYF
CDR3 DNA: TGTGCCAGCAGTTGGAAAGCAAACCACGGAAGGACAGATACGCAGTATTTT
J gene: TRBJ2-3
CDR3 length: 17
clone size: NA
V gene: TRBV12-3/TRBV12-4
D gene: NA

CDR3 protein: CASSLDGLSVNEQFF
CDR3 DNA: TGTGCTAGCAGCTTAGACGGACTCTCCGTCAATGAGCAGTTCTTC
J gene: TRBJ2-1
CDR3 length: 15
clone size: many
V gene: TRBV7-7
D gene: NA

CDR3 protein: CASSWGTSGRDTGELFF
CDR3 DNA: TGTGCCAGCAGCTGGGGGACTAGCGGGAGAGACACCGGGGAGCTGTTTTTT
J gene: TRBJ2-2
CDR3 length: 17
clone size: few
V gene: TRBV11-1
D gene: TRBD2

CDR3 protein: CSARRERTYNEQFF
CDR3 DNA: TGCAGTGCTAGACGGGAAAGAACCTACAATGAGCAGTTCTTC
J gene: TRBJ2-1
CDR3 length: 14
clone size: many
V gene: TRBV20-1
D gene: NA

CDR3 protein: CASSQIENTGELFF
CDR3 DNA: TGTGCCAGCAGCCAAATCGAGAACACCGGGGAGCTGTTTTTT
J gene: TRBJ2-2
CDR3 length: 14
clone size: few
V gene: TRBV4-2
D gene: NA

CDR3 protein: CASSLIRLAGREDTQYF
CDR3 DNA: TGCGCCAGCAGCTTGATCAGACTAGCGGGGAGGGAAGATACGCAGTATTTT
J gene: TRBJ2-3
CDR3 length: 17
clone size: many
V gene: TRBV5-1
D gene: TRBD2